Below are 14 T cell receptor beta chains sequenced from a single sample in a study of identical twins. One entry per CDR3 protein, called by TCRdb with MiXCR from the 5' RACE reads. The sample lists over 250,000 distinct CDR3 sequences, 8% to 9.5% occurring once. These same data were also listed under a study on yellow fever vaccine responses in identical twins.

Specimen: CD8+ T cells sorted from blood. These receptor sequences come from a woman between 18 and 30 years old in good health.

The J gene is TRBJ1-1, the V gene TRBV13; 11 bases map to TRBD1. J lost 4 bases, V lost 1 base, and 2 bases had no gene match. This CDR3 comprises 15 residues. From germline, CDR1 is PRHDT and CDR2 FYEKMQ (reference sequence). The CDR3: CASSLEGTGGTEAFF. CDR3 coding DNA: TGTGCCAGCAGCTTAGAAGGGACAGGGGGCACTGAAGCTTTCTTT.

The chain combines TRBV7-2 with TRBJ2-7; D is unclear. Germline CDR1 reads SGHTA; CDR2 reads FQGNSA. The CDR3 extends over 15 amino acids. Trimming stripped 1 base from V and 3 bases from J, with 13 bases between. The CDR3 nucleotides read TGTGCCAGCAGCTTAGTTGAGCAGGTGAACTACGAGCAGTACTTC. This sequence encodes CASSLVEQVNYEQYF.

This clonotype showed up many times. The V and J genes are TRBV7-2 and TRBJ1-6; the match to TRBD1 covers 9 bases. V gave up 4 bases and J gave up 7 bases; unmatched junction bases: 5. This CDR3 has 15 amino acids. From germline, CDR1 is SGHTA and CDR2 FQGNSA. CDR3 DNA: TGTGCCAGCAGCTGGACAGGGGCGGGAAATTCACCCCTCCACTTT. Its protein is CASSWTGAGNSPLHF.

At least ten counts were recorded for this clonotype. V usage is TRBV5-1 and J usage is TRBJ2-5; 7 nucleotides align to TRBD2. V shed 2 bases and J 2 bases; nucleotides not matched to a gene: 6. Germline V CDR1 and CDR2: SGHRS, YFSETQ. There are 15 residues in the CDR3. For the CDR3, the DNA is TGCGCCAGCAGCTTAGAGGGAGGGACGCAAGAGACCCAGTACTTC. This encodes CASSLEGGTQETQYF. Complete variable domain (other parts from reference TRBV5-1 and TRBJ2-5): KAGVTQTPRYLIKTRGQQVTLSCSPISGHRSVSWYQQTPGQGLQFLFEYFSETQRNKGNFPGRFSGRQFSNSRSEMNVSTLELGDSALYLCASSLEGGTQETQYFGPGTRLLVL.

The gene calls are TRBV28 and TRBJ2-1, with D perhaps being TRBD1 or TRBD2 (5 bases each). CDR3 length: 15 amino acids. The germline CDR1 and CDR2 sequences are MDHEN and SYDVKM. V lost 5 bases and J 5 bases, leaving 16 bases between the germline ends. The CDR3 reads CASSPGDRTHNEQFF. CDR3 in DNA: TGTGCCAGCAGTCCCGGGGACCGCACCCACAATGAGCAGTTCTTC.

This clonotype has at least ten counts. V is TRBV6-5 and J is TRBJ2-3; 9 nucleotides agree with TRBD2. The CDR3 runs to 15 residues. V shed 2 bases and J 2 bases; nucleotides not matched to a gene: 2. Germline CDR1 MNHEY, CDR2 SVGAGI. The CDR3 DNA reads TGTGCCAGCAGTTACCTAGCGGGGTACACAGATACGCAGTATTTT. Translated: CASSYLAGYTDTQYF.

CDR3 amino acids: CASSPWTGKETQYF. The CDR3 nucleotides read TGTGCCAGCAGTCCATGGACAGGGAAAGAGACCCAGTACTTC. The chain links TRBV27 to TRBJ2-5, with 8 bases lining up with TRBD1. CDR1 is MNHEY and CDR2 is SMNVEV in the germline V gene (reference sequence). The trim removed 5 bases at V and 3 bases at J, leaving 5 bases unmatched. CDR3 length equals 14 residues.

This clonotype was seen only a few times. This chain connects TRBV11-1 to TRBJ2-5; D gene uncertain. Germline CDR1 SGHAT, CDR2 FQDESV (reference sequence). This CDR3 is built from 15 residues. The germline V and J ends were trimmed by 2 bases and 5 bases, with 15 bases remaining between them. In DNA form, the CDR3 reads TGTGCCAGCAGCTTATTTGGGATTAGGTGGGAGACCCAGTACTTC. Translation gives CASSLFGIRWETQYF. Using reference TRBV11-1 and TRBJ2-5 for the parts outside the CDR3, the full variable domain is EAEVAQSPRYKITEKSQAVAFWCDPISGHATLYWYRQILGQGPELLVQFQDESVVDDSQLPKDRFSAERLKGVDSTLKIQPAELGDSAMYLCASSLFGIRWETQYFGPGTRLLVL.

This sequence joins TRBV27 and TRBJ2-1; 11 nucleotides match TRBD1. CDR1 is MNHEY, CDR2 SMNVEV, per germline (reference sequence). The J segment lost 6 bases and the V segment lost 6 bases, leaving 4 bases of the junction unmatched. The CDR3 has 14 amino acids. CDR3 protein: CASRDRGQGNEQFF. As DNA, the CDR3 is TGTGCCAGCAGGGACAGGGGGCAAGGCAATGAGCAGTTCTTC.

This clonotype was recorded a few times. V usage is TRBV5-1 and J usage is TRBJ2-5, with a weak D call TRBD1 (6 bases). From germline, CDR1 is SGHRS and CDR2 YFSETQ. V lost 5 bases and J lost 3, with 17 bases in between. The CDR3 is 15 amino acids. In DNA form, the CDR3 reads TGCGCCAGCAGACTGCCTATGGGACAAAAAGAGACCCAGTACTTC. This sequence encodes CASRLPMGQKETQYF.

This clonotype came up many times. The rearrangement links TRBV15 to TRBJ2-6; TRBD1 agrees at 9 bases. The length of the CDR3 is 18 residues. The germline gives CDR1 LNHNV, CDR2 YYDKDF (reference sequence). J gave up 2 bases and V 3 bases, and 8 bases lay outside the gene matches. The CDR3 coding sequence is TGTGCCACCAGCAGGAACCGGGACAGGGAAACTGGGGCCAACGTCCTGACTTTC. Translating gives CATSRNRDRETGANVLTF.

This clonotype showed up many times. This CDR3 reads CASSLKSRLGELFF. The CDR3 coding sequence is TGTGCCAGCAGTTTAAAAAGCCGCTTGGGGGAGCTGTTTTTT. The chain is built from TRBV28 and TRBJ2-2; D ambiguous. The CDR3 spans 14 residues. The germline CDR1 and CDR2 sequences are MDHEN and SYDVKM. With 2 bases removed from V and 8 bases from J, the gap between germline ends came to 12 bases.

CDR3 region: CASSHGGGPNPYEQYF. The CDR3 nucleotides are TGTGCCAGCAGCCACGGCGGCGGGCCCAATCCCTACGAGCAGTACTTC. This chain uses TRBV7-9 with TRBJ2-7, with D possibly matching TRBD2 (5 bases). The germline V gene has CDR1 SEHNR and CDR2 FQNEAQ (reference sequence). The CDR3 is 16 residues long. Between the trimmed V and J ends, which lost 5 bases and 2 bases, there was a span of 19 bases.

The J gene is TRBJ2-5, the V gene TRBV7-9; D gene ambiguous. Per the germline V gene, CDR1 is SEHNR and CDR2 is FQNEAQ (reference sequence). This CDR3 is 13 amino acids long. The V end lost 2 bases, the J end lost 3 bases, and 7 bases lay between the germline ends. The CDR3 is CASSLFAEETQYF. CDR3 coding DNA: TGTGCCAGCAGCTTATTCGCTGAAGAGACCCAGTACTTC.